The 8 T cell receptor beta chains presented below share a single source sample, sequenced in a study of Ad26.COV2.S vaccination and SARS-CoV-2 variants. Assay used: immunoSEQ multiplex PCR; TCRdb lists only in-frame clones, some missing. This table holds over 130,000 clones, roughly 89% found once. Specimen: peripheral blood, collected after recovery from COVID-19. These receptors were taken from a human donor who had recovered from COVID-19.

The chain carries TRBV27 and TRBJ1-1, with D possibly being TRBD1 (5 bases). Germline V gives CDR1 MNHEY, CDR2 SMNVEV (reference sequence). V lost 1 base, J lost 1 base, and 10 bases lay in between. This CDR3 spans 15 amino acids. In DNA, the CDR3 is TGTGCCAGCAGTTTATGGGGCACCAAGAACACTGAAGCTTTCTTT. It translates to CASSLWGTKNTEAFF.

The chain combines TRBV18 with TRBJ2-3; D gene ambiguous. Deletions cut 6 bases from V and 2 bases from J, with 15 bases between. The length of the CDR3 is 15 residues. The germline V gene encodes CDR1 KGHSH and CDR2 LQKENI. The CDR3 DNA reads as TGTGCCAGCTCTCGTTCTCGTGCTTTCACAGATACGCAGTATTTT. Translated: CASSRSRAFTDTQYF.

The genes are TRBV9 and TRBJ2-1, with 11 positions matching TRBD2. Trimming cost V 0 bases and J 2 bases; bases outside gene matches: 4. Germline V gene data show CDR1 as SGDLS and CDR2 as YYNGEE. The length of the CDR3 is 17 residues. CDR3 protein: CASSVEGTSGTYNEQFF. CDR3 nucleotide sequence: TGTGCCAGCAGCGTAGAGGGGACTAGCGGAACCTACAATGAGCAGTTCTTC.

The chain couples TRBV24-1 to TRBJ2-5; D not certain. Trimming took off 0 bases at V and 1 base at J, with 5 bases between the two ends. CDR1 KGHDR and CDR2 SFDVKD come from the germline V gene. The CDR3 spans 14 residues. The CDR3 region is CATSDLGSQETQYF. CDR3 nucleotide sequence: TGTGCCACCAGTGATTTGGGGTCCCAAGAGACCCAGTACTTC.

This chain uses TRBV9 with TRBJ2-7; no reliable D call. The CDR3 spans 13 residues. V was clipped by 4 bases and J by 5 bases, with 13 bases between them. The germline CDR1 and CDR2 sequences are SGDLS and YYNGEE. The CDR3 is CASSLRATDEQYF. The CDR3 coding sequence is TGTGCCAGCAGCTTACGGGCTACGGACGAGCAGTACTTC.

The rearrangement links TRBV4-3 to TRBJ1-5; perhaps TRBD1 as D (6 bases). This CDR3 spans 17 amino acids. The V gene's germline CDR1 is LGHNA and CDR2 YSLEER. Trimming cost V 4 bases and J 2 bases, with 18 bases left between them. CDR3 region: CASSPSTGLGGNQPQHF. CDR3 DNA: TGCGCCAGCAGCCCGAGCACAGGGTTGGGGGGCAATCAGCCCCAGCATTTT.

The chain employs TRBV20-1 and TRBJ2-7; tentatively, D is TRBD1 (5 bases). Deletions cut 3 bases from V and 2 bases from J, with 14 bases between. The CDR3 totals 14 residues. Germline CDR1 is DFQATT and CDR2 is SNEGSKA (reference sequence). CDR3 DNA: TGCAGTGCTAGTTACCCCGACAGTGCCTACGAGCAGTACTTC. It codes for CSASYPDSAYEQYF.

The chain combines TRBV6-2 or TRBV6-3 with TRBJ2-7, with TRBD1 matching 7 bases. Per germline, CDR1 MNHEY and CDR2 SVGEGT. This CDR3 has 15 residues. Trimming removed 2 bases from V and 2 bases from J; junction bases left unmatched: 6. The CDR3 sequence: CASSYGTASPYEQYF. The DNA of the CDR3 is TGTGCCAGCAGTTACGGGACAGCAAGTCCCTACGAGCAGTACTTC.